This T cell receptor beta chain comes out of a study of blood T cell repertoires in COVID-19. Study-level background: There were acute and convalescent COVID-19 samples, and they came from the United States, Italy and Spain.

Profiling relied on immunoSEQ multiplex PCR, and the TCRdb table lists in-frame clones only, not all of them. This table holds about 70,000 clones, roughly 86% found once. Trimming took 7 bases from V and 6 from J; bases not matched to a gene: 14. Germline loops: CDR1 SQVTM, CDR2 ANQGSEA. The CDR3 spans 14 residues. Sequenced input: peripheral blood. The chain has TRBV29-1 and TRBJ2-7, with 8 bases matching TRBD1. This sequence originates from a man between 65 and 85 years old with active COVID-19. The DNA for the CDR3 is TGCAGCGCCCGATCGTGGCAGGGGGCCGGCGAGCAGTACTTC. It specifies CSARSWQGAGEQYF.